The next 25 T cell receptor beta chains were all read from a single sample in a study of T-cell memory formation after mild COVID-19. TCRdb used MiXCR to reprocess the 5' RACE reads, holding one entry per CDR3 protein. The sample yields about 270,000 distinct CDR3 sequences, around 15% seen once. Source material: PBMCs or a T cell subset sorted from them (not recorded which). The source is a man aged 18 to 29 who had mild COVID-19 (a few samples of this study predate the infection). Cell type and time point are not known.

The chain recombines TRBV2 with TRBJ1-6; D call uncertain. This CDR3 contains 12 residues. Germline assignment: CDR1 SNHLY and CDR2 FYNNEI. The V end was cut by 10 bases, the J end by 5 bases, with 9 bases between. The CDR3 is CATAQDNSPLHF. CDR3 coding DNA: TGTGCCACCGCTCAAGATAATTCACCCCTCCACTTT.

In its sample, this clonotype was seen a few times. The V and J genes are TRBV6-5 and TRBJ2-3, with unresolved D. This CDR3 region has 12 residues. Germline V lookup: CDR1 MNHEY, CDR2 SVGAGI. The V end was cut by 9 bases, the J end by 0 bases, with 7 bases between. The CDR3 DNA follows: TGTGCCAGGACTTCTAGCACAGATACGCAGTATTTT. It is translated as CARTSSTDTQYF.

This clonotype has just a few counts. J is TRBJ2-7 and V is TRBV29-1; perhaps TRBD1 as D (6 bases). The germline V and J ends were trimmed by 1 base and 2 bases, with 15 bases remaining between them. Germline lookup yields CDR1 SQVTM and CDR2 ANQGSEA. This CDR3 region has 15 residues. CDR3 residues: CSVEVVGTYPYEQYF. The DNA for the CDR3 is TGCAGCGTTGAAGTTGTCGGGACATACCCCTACGAGCAGTACTTC.

CDR3 nucleotides: TGTGCCAGCAGCGTCTTAGCGGGGTCATCAGATACGCAGTATTTT. Protein sequence: CASSVLAGSSDTQYF. This chain joins TRBV9 and TRBJ2-3, with 8 bases identical to TRBD2. Germline trimming cut 2 bases from V and 4 bases from J; bases unmatched to any gene: 6. Looked up from germline, CDR1 is SGDLS and CDR2 is YYNGEE. CDR3 size: 15 residues.

The chain links TRBV7-9 to TRBJ2-1, with D possibly TRBD2 on 6 matching bases. CDR3 size: 13 residues. CDR1 and CDR2 from the germline V gene are SEHNR and FQNEAQ (reference sequence). The V and J ends lost 1 base and 11 bases respectively, with 12 bases between them. CDR3 nucleotides: TGTGCCAGCAGCTTAGATCGGGGGTTTAAGCAGTTCTTC. Its translation is CASSLDRGFKQFF.

The sample holds a few counts of this clonotype. The rearrangement joins TRBV11-2 to TRBJ2-1; the match to TRBD1 covers 12 bases. The germline CDR1 and CDR2 sequences are SGHAT and FQNNGV. CDR3 length: 15 amino acids. J lost 5 bases, V lost 5 bases, and 4 bases had no gene match. Here the CDR3 DNA reads TGTGCCAGCAGCCGGGGACAGGGGGCTGACAATGAGCAGTTCTTC. Translated, it gives CASSRGQGADNEQFF.

This clonotype was recorded a few times. The chain couples TRBV7-2 to TRBJ2-3; unclear D gene. The V and J ends lost 0 bases and 1 base respectively, with 11 bases between them. The CDR3 consists of 16 residues. The germline gives CDR1 SGHTA, CDR2 FQGNSA. This chain's CDR3 is CASSLAARPGTDTQYF. CDR3 coding DNA: TGTGCCAGCAGCTTAGCCGCTCGTCCAGGCACAGATACGCAGTATTTT.

The genes are TRBV4-3 and TRBJ1-2; D is uncertain. The germline V and J ends were trimmed by 0 bases and 0 bases, with 11 bases remaining between them. The CDR3 consists of 16 residues. Germline CDR1 reads LGHNA; CDR2 reads YSLEER. The CDR3 loop reads CASSQEYHLANYGYTF. CDR3 bases: TGCGCCAGCAGCCAAGAATACCACCTAGCTAACTATGGCTACACCTTC.

This clonotype appeared a few times. The chain carries TRBV25-1 and TRBJ1-4; D uncertain. The CDR3 contains 18 residues. Looked up from germline, CDR1 is MGHDK and CDR2 is SYGVNS. V dropped 0 bases and J dropped 0 bases, with 14 bases sitting between them. CDR3 coding DNA: TGTGCCAGCAGTGAATATCCGACCTCAGGTGCAACTAATGAAAAACTGTTTTTT. Protein: CASSEYPTSGATNEKLFF.

The rearrangement links TRBV7-2 to TRBJ1-5; D uncertain. Germline V gene sequence: CDR1 SGHTA, CDR2 FQGNSA. This CDR3 has 16 amino acids. Between the trimmed V and J ends, which lost 7 bases and 0 bases, there was a span of 16 bases. CDR3 sequence (DNA): TGTGCCAGCAACCCTGCGGACGGATTTAGCAATCAGCCCCAGCATTTT. Its translation: CASNPADGFSNQPQHF. Complete variable domain (other parts from reference TRBV7-2 and TRBJ1-5): GAGVSQSPSNKVTEKGKDVELRCDPISGHTALYWYRQSLGQGLEFLIYFQGNSAPDKSGLPSDRFSAERTGGSVSTLTIQRTQQEDSAVYLCASNPADGFSNQPQHFGDGTRLSIL.

This clonotype was seen at least ten times. The chain couples TRBV28 to TRBJ2-3, with 9 nucleotides matching TRBD2. Germline V gene lookup returns CDR1 MDHEN and CDR2 SYDVKM. J gave up 5 bases and V 8 bases, and 11 bases lay outside the gene matches. The CDR3 has 15 residues. The CDR3 DNA sequence: TGTGCCAGCTCCCGGGGCGGGGGGGTCCAAGATACGCAGTATTTT. It specifies CASSRGGGVQDTQYF.

This chain connects TRBV5-1 to TRBJ2-7; D remains unclear. The V and J ends lost 0 bases and 7 bases respectively, with 11 bases between them. The CDR3 is made up of 13 amino acids. Germline assignment: CDR1 SGHRS and CDR2 YFSETQ. The CDR3 sequence: CASSLEPRGEQYV. CDR3 bases: TGCGCCAGCAGCTTGGAACCTCGAGGTGAGCAGTACGTC.

The chain links TRBV19 to TRBJ1-5; TRBD1 matches 10 bases. The germline V gene encodes CDR1 LNHDA and CDR2 SQIVND (reference sequence). J was trimmed by 7 bases and V by 9 bases; bases with no gene match: 6. The CDR3 has 13 amino acids. CDR3 region: CASSGTGDQPQHF. The DNA for the CDR3 is TGTGCCAGCTCCGGGACAGGGGACCAGCCCCAGCATTTT.

The chain uses TRBV2 and TRBJ2-7; no clear D gene. CDR1 SNHLY and CDR2 FYNNEI come from the germline V gene. Trimming took 7 bases from V and 0 from J, leaving 7 bases between them. The CDR3 covers 12 residues. The CDR3 reads CASTENSYEQYF. The DNA for the CDR3 is TGTGCCAGCACAGAGAACTCCTACGAGCAGTACTTC.

This clonotype was seen only a few times. The V call is TRBV4-2, the J call TRBJ2-7; D gene ambiguous. Germline loops: CDR1 LGHNA, CDR2 YNFKEQ. This CDR3 region has 15 residues. Deletions cut 0 bases from V and 3 bases from J, with 12 bases between. The CDR3 loop is CASSQDPGPSYEQYF. In DNA, the CDR3 is TGTGCCAGCAGCCAAGACCCGGGCCCTAGCTACGAGCAGTACTTC.

This clonotype has ten or more counts. V gene TRBV14 combines with J gene TRBJ1-1; D is unresolved. CDR3 length equals 11 residues. CDR1 and CDR2 from the germline V gene are SGHDN and FVKESK. Trimming cost V 1 base and J 8 bases, with 5 bases left between them. The CDR3, as DNA: TGTGCCAGCAGCCAAGGCGCGGAAGCTTTCTTT. Translation: CASSQGAEAFF.

This clonotype was recorded at least ten times. The genes are TRBV7-9 and TRBJ2-7; 9 positions agree with TRBD1. Trimming removed 6 bases from V and 6 bases from J; junction bases left unmatched: 12. Per the germline V gene, CDR1 is SEHNR and CDR2 is FQNEAQ (reference sequence). This CDR3 has 15 amino acids. The DNA of the CDR3 is TGTGCCAGCAGTTACCAGCCGGGACAGGGCTCCGAGCAGTACTTC. It encodes CASSYQPGQGSEQYF.

This clonotype came up a few times. The chain couples TRBV5-4 to TRBJ1-4; a weak D match, TRBD1 (6 bases). The CDR3 spans 16 residues. V was pared by 4 bases and J by 6 bases, with 19 bases between. Per germline, CDR1 SGHNT and CDR2 YYREEE (reference sequence). CDR3 sequence (DNA): TGTGCCAGCAGCAGACGCGCGGCAGGGGCAGATGAAAAACTGTTTTTT. Residues: CASSRRAAGADEKLFF. The entire variable domain, with the rest obtained from reference TRBV5-4 and TRBJ1-4, is as follows: ETGVTQSPTHLIKTRGQQVTLRCSSQSGHNTVSWYQQALGQGPQFIFQYYREEENGRGNFPPRFSGLQFPNYSSELNVNALELDDSALYLCASSRRAAGADEKLFFGSGTQLSVL.

This clonotype appeared a few times. The chain uses TRBV29-1 and TRBJ1-2, with 8 bases fitting TRBD1. The V segment lost 6 bases and the J segment 8 bases; nucleotides outside the gene matches: 8. Germline loops: CDR1 SQVTM, CDR2 ANQGSEA. This CDR3 comprises 12 residues. The CDR3 DNA follows: TGCAGCGTGGCTCCAGGGGGCGTCGGCTACACCTTC. It codes for CSVAPGGVGYTF.

This clonotype turned up a few times. This chain uses TRBV20-1 with TRBJ1-1, with 8 bases identical to TRBD1. There are 15 residues in the CDR3. The V gene's germline CDR1 is DFQATT and CDR2 SNEGSKA (reference sequence). Losses at the gene ends were 1 base for V and 4 bases for J; bases not matched to a gene: 8. In DNA, the CDR3 is TGCAGTGCTAGAGCCCAGGGGGCCGTCCCCACTGAAGCTTTCTTT. It translates to CSARAQGAVPTEAFF.

The chain combines TRBV20-1 with TRBJ2-5; 12 bases agree with TRBD2. This CDR3 spans 18 amino acids. Germline-derived CDR1 and CDR2 are DFQATT and SNEGSKA (reference sequence). Losses at the gene ends were 0 bases for V and 4 bases for J; bases not matched to a gene: 12. The CDR3 loop reads CSARDILAGGPRGETQYF. CDR3 in DNA: TGCAGTGCTAGAGATATCCTAGCGGGGGGGCCTCGAGGAGAGACCCAGTACTTC.

The chain recombines TRBV30 with TRBJ2-7, with 10 bases lining up with TRBD1. Per germline, CDR1 GTSNPN and CDR2 SVGIG (reference sequence). CDR3 length: 14 residues. Trimming at V came to 0 bases and at J to 6 bases, leaving 5 bases not matched to a gene. Here the CDR3 DNA reads TGTGCCTGGAGTGTATTGGGGGACAGGGGCGAGCAGTACTTC. Protein product: CAWSVLGDRGEQYF.

The gene calls are TRBV15 and TRBJ2-7; 9 bases are shared with TRBD2. There are 17 residues in the CDR3. Germline assignment: CDR1 LNHNV and CDR2 YYDKDF (reference sequence). Trimming removed 3 bases from V and 7 bases from J; junction bases left unmatched: 16. The DNA of the CDR3 is TGTGCCACCAGCAGTTCCAGGACTAGCGCAGGGACGGGTGAGCAGTACGTC. Its protein product is CATSSSRTSAGTGEQYV.

The rearrangement links TRBV5-1 to TRBJ1-1; D ambiguous. CDR3 length: 11 amino acids. Germline-derived CDR1 and CDR2 are SGHRS and YFSETQ. V was cut by 0 bases and J by 12 bases, with 9 bases left in between. For the CDR3, the DNA is TGCGCCAGCAGCTTGGGGGCAGTTACTTTCTTT. Its protein product is CASSLGAVTFF. Full variable domain (rest looked up from reference TRBV5-1 and TRBJ1-1): KAGVTQTPRYLIKTRGQQVTLSCSPISGHRSVSWYQQTPGQGLQFLFEYFSETQRNKGNFPGRFSGRQFSNSRSEMNVSTLELGDSALYLCASSLGAVTFFGQGTRLTVV.

A few counts support this clonotype. The genes are TRBV7-3 and TRBJ1-3; D is undetermined. Germline values: CDR1 SGHTA, CDR2 FQGTGA. V lost 5 bases to trimming and J lost 0 bases, with 11 bases between them. The CDR3 covers 15 residues. The CDR3 nucleotides read TGTGCCAGCAGCCCAGATAGAAACTCTGGAAACACCATATATTTT. This encodes CASSPDRNSGNTIYF.